The present entry profiles one T cell receptor beta chain with its context. Its antigen is currently unknown. The CDR3 has 18 residues. Trimming at V came to 4 bases and at J to 5 bases, leaving 15 bases not matched to a gene. The V gene's germline CDR1 is SGHAT and CDR2 FQNNGV. Sequenced by immunoSEQ multiplex PCR; TCRdb stores in-frame clones only, minus some. The sample lists 150,000 to 200,000 clones, just under 90% occurring once. The donors were members of the validation cohort comprising over a hundred subjects, separate from the roughly 680-subject first cohort. This sample is drawn from a study of cytomegalovirus exposure and HLA in healthy donors. Notes on the study in general: The tendency of first-cohort TCR clusters to co-occur in the 120 or so validation repertoires was the finding of a later analysis.

This clonotype was obtained from a woman aged 18-29 years in good health and CMV-seropositive. Specimen: PBMCs. This sequence joins TRBV11-2 and TRBJ2-3; 10 bases are a match to TRBD1. CDR3 residues: CASSSYRGTGVQLDTQYF. The DNA for the CDR3 is TGTGCCAGCAGCTCATATAGAGGGACAGGGGTTCAGTTAGATACGCAGTATTTT.